This T cell receptor (beta chain) was found in a study of cytomegalovirus exposure and HLA in healthy donors. The study ran its PCR with 60 Vbeta and 13 Jbeta primers. Some clones are missing from TCRdb's copy, which holds only in-frame ones; the method was immunoSEQ multiplex PCR. The profile shows about 150,000 clones, about three quarters of them singletons. CDR3 size: 16 residues. Per the germline V gene, CDR1 is SGDLS and CDR2 is YYNGEE. Deletions cut 0 bases from V and 1 base from J, with 11 bases between. The source of this sequence is a woman between 35 and 50 years old in good health and CMV-seronegative. The chain is built from TRBV9 and TRBJ1-5; possibly TRBD1 for D (6 bases). The sequencing sample was made of PBMCs. CDR3 coding DNA: TGTGCCAGCAGCGTAGGTACAGGGAAAAGCAATCAGCCCCAGCATTTT. This translates into CASSVGTGKSNQPQHF.